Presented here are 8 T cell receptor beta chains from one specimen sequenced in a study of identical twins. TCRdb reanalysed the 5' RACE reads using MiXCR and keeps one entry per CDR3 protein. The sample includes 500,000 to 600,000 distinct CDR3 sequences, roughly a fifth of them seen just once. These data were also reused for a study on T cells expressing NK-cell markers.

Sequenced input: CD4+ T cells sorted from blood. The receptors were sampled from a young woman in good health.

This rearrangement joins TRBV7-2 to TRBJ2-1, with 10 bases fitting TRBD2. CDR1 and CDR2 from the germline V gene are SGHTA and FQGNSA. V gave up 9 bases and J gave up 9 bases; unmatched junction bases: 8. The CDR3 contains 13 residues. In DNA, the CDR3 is TGTGCCAGTGCGAGCGGGGGGGCCGTTGAGCAGTTCTTC. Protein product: CASASGGAVEQFF. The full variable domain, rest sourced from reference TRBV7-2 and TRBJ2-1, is GAGVSQSPSNKVTEKGKDVELRCDPISGHTALYWYRQSLGQGLEFLIYFQGNSAPDKSGLPSDRFSAERTGGSVSTLTIQRTQQEDSAVYLCASASGGAVEQFFGPGTRLTVL.

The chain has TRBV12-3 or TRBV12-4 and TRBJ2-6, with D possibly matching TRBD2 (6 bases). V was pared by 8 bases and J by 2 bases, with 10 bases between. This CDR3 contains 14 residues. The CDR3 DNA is TGTGCCAGCTTGTGGGGGGCTGGGGCCAACGTCCTGACTTTC. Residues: CASLWGAGANVLTF.

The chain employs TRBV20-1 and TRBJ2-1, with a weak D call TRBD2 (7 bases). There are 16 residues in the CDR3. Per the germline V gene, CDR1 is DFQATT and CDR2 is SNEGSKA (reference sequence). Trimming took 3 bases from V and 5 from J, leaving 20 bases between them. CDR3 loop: CSARYRASGTNNEQFF. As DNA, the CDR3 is TGCAGTGCTAGGTACAGGGCTAGCGGAACCAACAATGAGCAGTTCTTC.

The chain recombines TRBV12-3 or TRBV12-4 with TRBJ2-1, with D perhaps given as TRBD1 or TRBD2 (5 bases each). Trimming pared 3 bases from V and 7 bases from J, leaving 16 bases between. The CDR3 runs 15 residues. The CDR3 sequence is CASSFGAVWRNEQFF. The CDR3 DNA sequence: TGTGCCAGCAGTTTCGGGGCCGTCTGGCGGAATGAGCAGTTCTTC.

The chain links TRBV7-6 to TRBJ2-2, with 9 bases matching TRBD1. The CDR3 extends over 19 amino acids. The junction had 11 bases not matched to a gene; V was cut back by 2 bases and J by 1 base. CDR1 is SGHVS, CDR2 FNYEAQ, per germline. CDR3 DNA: TGTGCCAGCAGCTTAAGACGGAGAGGGACAGGGCGGAACACCGGGGAGCTGTTTTTT. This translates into CASSLRRRGTGRNTGELFF.

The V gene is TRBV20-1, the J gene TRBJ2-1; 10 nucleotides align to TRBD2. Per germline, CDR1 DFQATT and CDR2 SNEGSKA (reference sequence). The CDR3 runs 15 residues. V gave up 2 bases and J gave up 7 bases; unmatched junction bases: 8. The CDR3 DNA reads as TGCAGTGCTAGAACTCCTAGCGGGGGAGGAAATGAGCAGTTCTTC. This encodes CSARTPSGGGNEQFF.

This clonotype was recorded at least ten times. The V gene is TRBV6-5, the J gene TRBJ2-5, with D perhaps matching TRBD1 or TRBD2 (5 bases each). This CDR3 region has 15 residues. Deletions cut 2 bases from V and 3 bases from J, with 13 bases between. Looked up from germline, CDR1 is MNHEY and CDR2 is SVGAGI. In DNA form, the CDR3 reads TGTGCCAGCAGTTACATGGGGACGGCCAAAGAGACCCAGTACTTC. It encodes CASSYMGTAKETQYF.

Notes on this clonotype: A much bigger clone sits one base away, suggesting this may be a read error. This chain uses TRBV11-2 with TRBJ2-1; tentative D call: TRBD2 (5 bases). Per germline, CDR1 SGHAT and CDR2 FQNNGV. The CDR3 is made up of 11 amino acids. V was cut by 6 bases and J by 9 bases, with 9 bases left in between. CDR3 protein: CASSQAGEQFF. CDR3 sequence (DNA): TGTGCCAGCAGTCAGGCGGGTGAGCAGTTCTTC.